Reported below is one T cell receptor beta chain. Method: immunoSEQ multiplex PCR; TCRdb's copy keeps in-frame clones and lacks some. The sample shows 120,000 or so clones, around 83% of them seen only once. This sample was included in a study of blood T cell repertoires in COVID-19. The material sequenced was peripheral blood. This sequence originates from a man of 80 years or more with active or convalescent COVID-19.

The CDR3 sequence: CASSPTDRVFGNTIYF. The CDR3 coding sequence is TGCGCCAGCAGCCCGACCGACAGGGTATTTGGAAACACCATATATTTT. The rearrangement links TRBV4-3 to TRBJ1-3; 7 bases agree with TRBD1. The germline gives CDR1 LGHNA, CDR2 YSLEER. The CDR3 sequence is 16 residues long. V trimming: 4 bases; J trimming: 3 bases; junction bases outside the gene matches: 9.